This TCR beta chain was profiled in a study of tumor-infiltrating lymphocytes in oesophageal squamous cell carcinoma. From its first to its last residue, the CDR3 has 15 amino acids. TCRdb re-called the PCR reads through MiXCR, storing one row per CDR3 protein. The sample includes 18,000 or so distinct CDR3 sequences, roughly 47% of them seen just once. This clonotype appeared a few times. As the CDR3 is not closed by the conserved phenylalanine or tryptophan, this likely results from a read error. It is unclear where the CDR3 begins or ends on the DNA, so no DNA is shown, and the CDR3 is as TCRdb lists it.

The chain uses TRBV12-3 or TRBV12-4 and TRBJ2-1; the table calls TRBD1, which could not be checked here. The sample consisted of esophageal tumor tissue. The clonotype was recovered from a male donor with esophageal squamous cell carcinoma. CDR3 sequence reads: CASSRPQEGGYTFGS.